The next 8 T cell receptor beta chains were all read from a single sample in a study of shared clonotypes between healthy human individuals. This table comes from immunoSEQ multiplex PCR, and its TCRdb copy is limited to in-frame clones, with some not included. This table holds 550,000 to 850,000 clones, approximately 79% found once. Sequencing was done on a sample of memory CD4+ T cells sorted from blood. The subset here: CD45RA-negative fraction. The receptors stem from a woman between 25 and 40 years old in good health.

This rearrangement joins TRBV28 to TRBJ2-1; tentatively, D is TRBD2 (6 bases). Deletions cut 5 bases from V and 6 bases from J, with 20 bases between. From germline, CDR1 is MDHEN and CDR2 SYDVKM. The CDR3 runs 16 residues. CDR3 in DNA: TGTGCCAGCAGTATACGATTAAGGACTATATTCAATGAGCAGTTCTTC. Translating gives CASSIRLRTIFNEQFF.

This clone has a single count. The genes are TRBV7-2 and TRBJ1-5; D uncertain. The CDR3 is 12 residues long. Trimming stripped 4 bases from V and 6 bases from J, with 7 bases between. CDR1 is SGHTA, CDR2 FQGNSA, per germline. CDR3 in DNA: TGTGCCAGCAGCTCGGGTGGTCAGCCCCAGCATTTT. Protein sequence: CASSSGGQPQHF. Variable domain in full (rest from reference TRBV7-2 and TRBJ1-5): GAGVSQSPSNKVTEKGKDVELRCDPISGHTALYWYRQSLGQGLEFLIYFQGNSAPDKSGLPSDRFSAERTGGSVSTLTIQRTQQEDSAVYLCASSSGGQPQHFGDGTRLSIL.

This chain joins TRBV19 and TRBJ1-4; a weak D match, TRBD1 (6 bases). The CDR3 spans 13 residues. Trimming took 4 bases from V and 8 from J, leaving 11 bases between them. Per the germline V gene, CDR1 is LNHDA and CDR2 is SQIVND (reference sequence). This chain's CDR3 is CASSRTVEEKLFF. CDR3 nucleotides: TGTGCCAGTAGTAGGACAGTGGAGGAAAAACTGTTTTTT.

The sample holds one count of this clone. Written as DNA, the CDR3 is TGTGCCAGCATATACAGGGGGCAATGGGGTGAAGCTTTCTTT. Its protein is CASIYRGQWGEAFF. The rearrangement links TRBV28 to TRBJ1-1, with TRBD1 matching over 9 bases. The V gene end was trimmed by 7 bases and the J gene end by 7 bases; junction bases not matched to a gene: 10. CDR3 length: 14 residues. Germline CDR1 and CDR2: MDHEN and SYDVKM.

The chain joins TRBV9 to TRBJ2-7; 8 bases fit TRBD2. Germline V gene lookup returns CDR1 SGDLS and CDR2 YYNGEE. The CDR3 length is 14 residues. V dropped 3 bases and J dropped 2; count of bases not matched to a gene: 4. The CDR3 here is CASSEGLGAYEQYF. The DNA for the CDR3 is TGTGCCAGCAGCGAGGGACTAGGGGCCTACGAGCAGTACTTC.

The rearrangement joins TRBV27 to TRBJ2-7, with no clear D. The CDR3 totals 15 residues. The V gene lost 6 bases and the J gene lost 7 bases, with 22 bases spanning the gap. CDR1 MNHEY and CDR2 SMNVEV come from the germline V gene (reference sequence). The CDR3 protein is CASSPTAPASGEQYF. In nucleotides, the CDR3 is TGTGCCAGCAGCCCGACCGCCCCAGCTTCGGGTGAGCAGTACTTC.

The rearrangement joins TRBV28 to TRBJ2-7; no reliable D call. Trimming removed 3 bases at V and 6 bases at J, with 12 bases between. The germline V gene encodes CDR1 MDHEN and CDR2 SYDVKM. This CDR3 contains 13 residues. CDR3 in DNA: TGTGCCAGCAGTTTGAGAGCTCCGGCCGAGCAGTACTTC. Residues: CASSLRAPAEQYF.

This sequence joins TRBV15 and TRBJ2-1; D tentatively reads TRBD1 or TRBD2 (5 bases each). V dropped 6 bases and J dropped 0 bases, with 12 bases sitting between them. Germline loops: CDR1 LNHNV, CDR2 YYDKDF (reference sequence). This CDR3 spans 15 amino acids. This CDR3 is CATSPGPSSYNEQFF. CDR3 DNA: TGTGCCACCAGTCCGGGGCCGAGCTCCTACAATGAGCAGTTCTTC. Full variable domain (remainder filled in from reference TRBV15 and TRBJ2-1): DAMVIQNPRYQVTQFGKPVTLSCSQTLNHNVMYWYQQKSSQAPKLLFHYYDKDFNNEADTPDNFQSRRPNTSFCFLDIRSPGLGDTAMYLCATSPGPSSYNEQFFGPGTRLTVL.